The clone carrying this TCR beta chain has a count of ten or more. What it binds is not known. TCRdb recomputed calls from the 5' RACE reads with MiXCR, one row per CDR3 protein. The repertoire holds some 300,000 distinct CDR3 sequences, with 8.7% as singletons. These data come from a study of T cells after yellow fever vaccination. Overall study context: Fractions containing few cells were prepared with SMART-Seq v4 Ultra Low Input.

The J segment lost 6 bases and the V segment lost 8 bases, leaving 5 bases of the junction unmatched. The CDR3 runs to 13 residues. Overall study results and limits: Overlap between CD4 and CD8 compartments was detected for a small share of clonotypes. Re-detected after boosting: most primary clones, about 95% of CD4 and 80% to 90% of CD8. The secondary response showed a weaker magnitude and a faster peak, day 5 versus 15.

Here the sequenced sample was CD4+ T cells sorted from PBMCs, taken 5 days after the yellow fever booster vaccination. The chain is built from TRBV12-3 or TRBV12-4 and TRBJ1-5; TRBD1 agrees at 9 bases. This sequence originates from a man in his late teens or twenties who received the YFV17D yellow fever vaccine. In DNA form, the CDR3 reads TGTGCCAGCCGGGACAGGGTAGTTCAGCCCCAGCATTTT. This codes for CASRDRVVQPQHF.